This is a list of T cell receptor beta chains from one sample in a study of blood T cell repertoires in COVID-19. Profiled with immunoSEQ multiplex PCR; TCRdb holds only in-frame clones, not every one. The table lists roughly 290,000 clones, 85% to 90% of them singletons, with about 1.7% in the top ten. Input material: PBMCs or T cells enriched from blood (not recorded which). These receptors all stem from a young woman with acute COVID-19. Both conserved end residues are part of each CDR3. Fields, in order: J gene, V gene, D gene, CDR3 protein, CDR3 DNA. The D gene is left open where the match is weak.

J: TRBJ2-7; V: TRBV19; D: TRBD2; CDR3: CASSNEGGMVYEQYF; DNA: TGTGCCAGTAGTAATGAGGGAGGGATGGTCTACGAGCAGTACTTC
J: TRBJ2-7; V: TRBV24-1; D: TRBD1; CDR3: CATSDPQGAGSYEQYF; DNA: TGTGCCACCAGTGATCCACAGGGGGCTGGTTCCTACGAGCAGTACTTC
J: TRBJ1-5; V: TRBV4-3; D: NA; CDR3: CASSQDRVNQPQHF; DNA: TGCGCCAGCAGCCAAGACCGGGTAAATCAGCCCCAGCATTTT
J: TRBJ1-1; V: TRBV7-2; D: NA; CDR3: CASSLVARQGTEAFF; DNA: TGTGCCAGCAGCTTAGTGGCCAGGCAGGGCACTGAAGCTTTCTTT
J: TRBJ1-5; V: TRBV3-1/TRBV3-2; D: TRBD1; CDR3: CASSASDRVWNQPQHF; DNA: TGTGCCAGCAGCGCCTCCGACAGGGTCTGGAATCAGCCCCAGCATTTT
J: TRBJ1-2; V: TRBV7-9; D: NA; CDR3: CASSLERRGYTF; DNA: TGTGCCAGCAGCCTCGAACGGCGGGGCTACACCTTC
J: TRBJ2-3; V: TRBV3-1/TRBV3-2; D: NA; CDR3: CASGRFSTDTQYF; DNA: TGTGCCAGCGGGAGGTTCAGCACAGATACGCAGTATTTT
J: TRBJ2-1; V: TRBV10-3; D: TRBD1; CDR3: CAISERTGGPSYNEQFF; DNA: TGTGCCATCAGTGAGAGGACAGGGGGGCCCTCCTACAATGAGCAGTTCTTC
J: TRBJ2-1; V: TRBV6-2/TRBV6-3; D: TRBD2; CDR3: CASSQSGLATNNEQFF; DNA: TGTGCCAGCAGCCAATCGGGACTAGCGACCAACAATGAGCAGTTCTTC
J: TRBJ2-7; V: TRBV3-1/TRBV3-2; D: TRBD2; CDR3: CASSPWREASQEQYF; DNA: TGTGCCAGCAGCCCGTGGCGGGAGGCCTCTCAGGAGCAGTACTTC
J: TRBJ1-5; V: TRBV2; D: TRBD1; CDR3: CASSSGTGKSNQPQHF; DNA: TGTGCCAGCAGTTCCGGGACAGGGAAATCCAATCAGCCCCAGCATTTT
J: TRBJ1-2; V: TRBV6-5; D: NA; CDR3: CASSSTGLANYGYTF; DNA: TGTGCCAGCAGTTCTACAGGGTTAGCTAACTATGGCTACACCTTC
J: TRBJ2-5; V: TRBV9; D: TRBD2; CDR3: CASSGSGTSPETQYF; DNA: TGTGCCAGCAGCGGCTCCGGGACTAGCCCGGAGACCCAGTACTTC
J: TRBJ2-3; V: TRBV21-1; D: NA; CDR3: CASSRQPRSGLGQGSSSTDTQYF; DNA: TGTGCCAGCAGCCGTCAGCCTCGAAGTGGGTTGGGACAGGGATCTTCCAGCACAGATACGCAGTATTTT
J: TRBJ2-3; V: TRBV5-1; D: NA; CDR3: CASSFDLGGTDTQYF; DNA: TGCGCCAGCAGCTTCGACCTAGGTGGCACAGATACGCAGTATTTT
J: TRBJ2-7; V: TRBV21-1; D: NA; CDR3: CASSKAHQGLTSSYEQYF; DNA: TGTGCCAGCAGCAAAGCTCACCAGGGACTAACGAGCTCCTACGAGCAGTACTTC
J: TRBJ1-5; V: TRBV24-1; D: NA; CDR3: CATSGGGNQPQHF; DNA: TGTGCCACCAGTGGCGGCGGCAATCAGCCCCAGCATTTT